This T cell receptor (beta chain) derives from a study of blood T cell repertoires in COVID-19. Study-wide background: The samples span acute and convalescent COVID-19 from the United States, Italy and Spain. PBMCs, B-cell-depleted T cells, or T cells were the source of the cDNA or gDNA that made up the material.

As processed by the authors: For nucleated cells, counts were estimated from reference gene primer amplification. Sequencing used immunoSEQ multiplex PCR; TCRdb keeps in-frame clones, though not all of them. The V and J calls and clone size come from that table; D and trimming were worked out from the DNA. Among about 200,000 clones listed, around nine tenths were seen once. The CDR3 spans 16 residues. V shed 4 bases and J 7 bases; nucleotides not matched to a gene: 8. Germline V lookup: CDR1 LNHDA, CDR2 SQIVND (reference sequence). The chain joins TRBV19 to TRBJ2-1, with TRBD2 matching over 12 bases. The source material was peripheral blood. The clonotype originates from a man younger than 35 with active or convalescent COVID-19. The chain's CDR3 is CASSTSLAGGVNEQFF. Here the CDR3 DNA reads TGTGCCAGTAGTACCTCTCTAGCGGGAGGGGTAAATGAGCAGTTCTTC. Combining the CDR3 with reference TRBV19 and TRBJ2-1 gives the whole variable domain DGGITQSPKYLFRKEGQNVTLSCEQNLNHDAMYWYRQDPGQGLRLIYYSQIVNDFQKGDIAEGYSVSREKKESFPLTVTSAQKNPTAFYLCASSTSLAGGVNEQFFGPGTRLTVL.